Shown below are 21 T cell receptor beta chains from a single sample sequenced in a study of cytomegalovirus exposure and HLA in healthy donors. With 60 Vbeta and 13 Jbeta primers, the PCR was carried out. TCRdb's copy holds only in-frame clones and misses some; the assay was immunoSEQ multiplex PCR. The table lists under 200,000 clones, with approximately 6.5% in the top ten. Specimen: PBMCs. Receptor source: a man aged 25 to 40 in good health and CMV-seronegative.

The chain couples TRBV4-1 to TRBJ2-2; TRBD1 matches at 8 bases. This CDR3 is built from 18 residues. CDR1 is MGHRA, CDR2 YSYEKL, per germline. J was trimmed by 8 bases and V by 3 bases; bases with no gene match: 17. CDR3 sequence: CASSQGQELVGQSGELFF. The CDR3, as DNA: TGCGCCAGCAGCCAGGGACAGGAGTTAGTGGGTCAGTCGGGGGAGCTGTTTTTT.

The chain carries TRBV11-3 and TRBJ2-1; 9 bases match TRBD2. The germline V gene encodes CDR1 SGHNT and CDR2 YENEEA. The CDR3 has 17 amino acids. The junction had 12 bases not matched to a gene; V was cut back by 6 bases and J by 3 bases. CDR3 sequence: CASRSLRLSGSYNEQFF. CDR3 nucleotide sequence: TGTGCCAGCAGATCCCTGAGGCTTAGCGGGAGCTACAATGAGCAGTTCTTC.

V gene TRBV6-5 combines with J gene TRBJ1-1; no clear D gene. The CDR3 contains 13 residues. V was pared by 4 bases and J by 10 bases, with 16 bases between. Germline lookup yields CDR1 MNHEY and CDR2 SVGAGI. As DNA, the CDR3 is TGTGCCAGCAGTTCGCTGTCCGAGGGTGTAGCTTTCTTT. This codes for CASSSLSEGVAFF.

This sequence joins TRBV4-1 and TRBJ2-7; possible D gene TRBD2, 6 bases. Trimming removed 3 bases at V and 1 base at J, with 7 bases between. Germline CDR1 is MGHRA and CDR2 is YSYEKL. The CDR3 spans 13 residues. The DNA of the CDR3 is TGCGCCAGCAGCCACGGGGGTTCCTACGAGCAGTACTTC. It yields the protein CASSHGGSYEQYF.

The CDR3 DNA reads as TGTGCCAGCCTGACCCCCGGGTCCCAAAATCTCTACGAGCAGTACTTC. It encodes CASLTPGSQNLYEQYF. This rearrangement joins TRBV28 to TRBJ2-7; unclear D gene. Germline V gene sequence: CDR1 MDHEN, CDR2 SYDVKM. Between the trimmed V and J ends, which lost 8 bases and 3 bases, there was a span of 23 bases. The CDR3 has 16 residues.

This chain uses TRBV5-1 with TRBJ1-1, with D perhaps matching TRBD1 (6 bases). Germline loops: CDR1 SGHRS, CDR2 YFSETQ. The CDR3 is 17 residues long. Trimming stripped 3 bases from V and 1 base from J, with 19 bases between. The CDR3 reads CASSWTDPHAGNTEAFF. DNA for the CDR3: TGCGCCAGCAGCTGGACAGACCCCCACGCGGGGAACACTGAAGCTTTCTTT.

This rearrangement joins TRBV19 to TRBJ2-7, with 8 bases matching TRBD1. The CDR3 is 13 residues long. J lost 6 bases, V lost 5 bases, and 6 bases had no gene match. Germline V gene lookup returns CDR1 LNHDA and CDR2 SQIVND (reference sequence). The CDR3 nucleotides are TGTGCCAGTAGTTCGGGACAGGCTCTCGAGCAGTACTTC. It is translated as CASSSGQALEQYF.

The V and J genes are TRBV7-9 and TRBJ2-2; 9 bases are a match to TRBD2. V lost 6 bases to trimming and J lost 2 bases; unmatched junction nucleotides: 4. CDR1 is SEHNR, CDR2 FQNEAQ, per germline (reference sequence). CDR3 size: 15 residues. CDR3 in DNA: TGTGCCAGCAGGACTAGCGGCGATAACACCGGGGAGCTGTTTTTT. Translating it yields CASRTSGDNTGELFF.

The CDR3 bases are TGTGCCAGCAGCTCACGTCAGGGAAAGGGACTATACAATCAGCCCCAGCATTTT. Translated, it gives CASSSRQGKGLYNQPQHF. The chain is built from TRBV5-8 and TRBJ1-5; the D gene is possibly TRBD1 (5 bases). This CDR3 region has 18 residues. Trimming cost V 3 bases and J 3 bases, with 22 bases left between them. CDR1 SGHTS and CDR2 YDEGEE come from the germline V gene.

The chain is built from TRBV6-4 and TRBJ1-2; D is unresolved. Germline CDR1 reads MRHNA; CDR2 reads SNTAGT. This CDR3 has 13 residues. V dropped 6 bases and J dropped 4 bases, with 12 bases sitting between them. The CDR3 coding sequence is TGTGCCAGCAGCCCCGGCGGGAGCTATGGCTACACCTTC. It is translated as CASSPGGSYGYTF.

The V and J genes are TRBV10-1 and TRBJ2-1, with 10 bases identical to TRBD2. The CDR3 extends over 15 amino acids. The germline V gene encodes CDR1 WNHNN and CDR2 SYGVQD (reference sequence). V dropped 3 bases and J dropped 5; count of bases not matched to a gene: 4. This CDR3 reads CASSERAGGHNEQFF. As DNA, the CDR3 is TGCGCCAGCAGTGAACGAGCGGGAGGGCACAATGAGCAGTTCTTC.

As concerns this clone: At one end, the junction sequence differs from germline, possibly due to a read error. In the same sample, other DNA sequences code for this CDR3. This chain joins TRBV6-5 and TRBJ2-4; D might be TRBD2 (5 bases). CDR1 and CDR2 (germline): MNHEY, SVGAGI. This CDR3 spans 14 amino acids. CDR3: CASSFGRVKNIQYF. CDR3 bases: TGTGCCAGCAGCTTCGGGCGGGTCAAAAACATCCAGTACTTC.

The chain is built from TRBV2 and TRBJ2-5; D might be TRBD1 (5 bases). The CDR3 has 13 residues. The germline V gene has CDR1 SNHLY and CDR2 FYNNEI. Trimming removed 6 bases at V and 2 bases at J, with 10 bases between. CDR3 nucleotide sequence: TGTGCCAGCAGCTCGGACATGCAAGAGACCCAGTACTTC. It encodes CASSSDMQETQYF.

With regard to this clone: In the same sample, other DNA sequences code for this CDR3. The chain uses TRBV19 and TRBJ1-5; 8 nucleotides align to TRBD1. Trimming removed 6 bases from V and 4 bases from J; junction bases left unmatched: 5. CDR3 length: 14 amino acids. Germline values: CDR1 LNHDA, CDR2 SQIVND (reference sequence). The CDR3: CASSGTGGNQPQHF. The CDR3 region has the DNA TGTGCCAGTAGCGGGACAGGAGGGAATCAGCCCCAGCATTTT.

The chain employs TRBV11-2 and TRBJ2-5, with 12 bases matching TRBD2. V shed 0 bases and J 4 bases; nucleotides not matched to a gene: 3. CDR1 is SGHAT and CDR2 is FQNNGV in the germline V gene. The CDR3 consists of 16 residues. DNA for the CDR3: TGTGCCAGCAGCTTAGATCTAGCGGGGGGGCCAGAGACCCAGTACTTC. Its translation is CASSLDLAGGPETQYF.

The gene calls are TRBV7-8 and TRBJ1-4, with a possible D match to TRBD1 (6 bases). V was trimmed by 5 bases and J by 5 bases, leaving 15 bases between them. CDR1 SGHVS and CDR2 FQNEAQ come from the germline V gene. The CDR3 covers 15 residues. The CDR3 loop is CASSTRLQGNEKLFF. CDR3 in DNA: TGTGCCAGCAGCACGCGCCTTCAGGGGAATGAAAAACTGTTTTTT.

The chain uses TRBV5-1 and TRBJ2-3; 7 bases fit TRBD1. The CDR3 contains 17 residues. Germline assignment: CDR1 SGHRS and CDR2 YFSETQ. J gave up 5 bases and V 2 bases, and 14 bases lay outside the gene matches. CDR3 DNA sequence: TGCGCCAGCAGCTTCGTTAAAGGGACAGACTGGGGAGATACGCAGTATTTT. As protein: CASSFVKGTDWGDTQYF. Full variable domain (outside the CDR3, taken from reference TRBV5-1 and TRBJ2-3): KAGVTQTPRYLIKTRGQQVTLSCSPISGHRSVSWYQQTPGQGLQFLFEYFSETQRNKGNFPGRFSGRQFSNSRSEMNVSTLELGDSALYLCASSFVKGTDWGDTQYFGPGTRLTVL.

The chain couples TRBV28 to TRBJ1-2; D not resolved. The CDR3 contains 12 residues. The germline CDR1 and CDR2 sequences are MDHEN and SYDVKM. V gave up 1 base and J gave up 8 bases, with 8 bases separating them. This CDR3 is CASSLSEAGYTF. CDR3 DNA sequence: TGTGCCAGCAGTTTATCAGAGGCGGGCTACACCTTC.

The chain employs TRBV5-1 and TRBJ1-1, with a weak D call TRBD1 (6 bases). Germline V lookup: CDR1 SGHRS, CDR2 YFSETQ. Between the trimmed V and J ends, which lost 0 bases and 1 base, there was a span of 10 bases. The CDR3 extends over 15 amino acids. The CDR3: CASSLEGRGNTEAFF. Written as DNA, the CDR3 is TGCGCCAGCAGCTTGGAGGGCAGGGGGAACACTGAAGCTTTCTTT.

The rearrangement joins TRBV7-2 to TRBJ2-3, with 7 bases fitting TRBD2. Looked up from germline, CDR1 is SGHTA and CDR2 is FQGNSA. Unmatched junction bases numbered 6, after V lost 1 base and J lost 8 bases. This CDR3 is built from 14 residues. CDR3 in DNA: TGTGCCAGCAGCTTAGGCGGGAGCGAGGGTACGCAGTATTTT. As protein: CASSLGGSEGTQYF. Filled out from reference TRBV7-2 and TRBJ2-3, the complete variable domain reads GAGVSQSPSNKVTEKGKDVELRCDPISGHTALYWYRQSLGQGLEFLIYFQGNSAPDKSGLPSDRFSAERTGGSVSTLTIQRTQQEDSAVYLCASSLGGSEGTQYFGPGTRLTVL.

The chain links TRBV11-2 to TRBJ1-2; D gene unclear. Per the germline V gene, CDR1 is SGHAT and CDR2 is FQNNGV. The CDR3 consists of 13 residues. The ends were cut back, 5 bases at V and 4 bases at J, with 11 bases in the middle. CDR3 DNA: TGTGCCAGCAGCGGAGGGCTGGGCTATGGCTACACCTTC. Its translation is CASSGGLGYGYTF.